This is a list of T cell receptor beta chains from one sample in a study of blood T cell repertoires in COVID-19. Clones were sequenced by immunoSEQ multiplex PCR, and TCRdb holds only the in-frame ones, with some missing. The table includes 300,000 to 350,000 clones, 85% to 90% detected once. Sequencing used peripheral blood. All receptors come from a woman between 45 and 60 years old with COVID-19, enrolled during active disease. The CDR3 runs from the conserved cysteine through the conserved F or W. D genes are given only for firm matches. A row's size may be missing; if present it is once, few, many or a size class.

TRBV24-1	NA	TRBJ2-3	TRBD2	CATSGGSWTDTQYF	TGTGCCACCAGTGGCGGGAGTTGGACAGATACGCAGTATTTT
TRBV9	NA	TRBJ1-1	NA	CASSVVWEGTEAFF	TGTGCCAGCAGCGTAGTCTGGGAGGGAACTGAAGCTTTCTTT
TRBV5-4	NA	TRBJ1-2	NA	CASSLGPGDDYGYTF	TGTGCCAGCAGCTTAGGTCCGGGGGACGACTATGGCTACACCTTC
TRBV30	NA	TRBJ1-2	TRBD1	CAWRGQGFGGYTF	TGTGCCTGGAGGGGACAGGGATTCGGGGGCTACACCTTC
TRBV6-5	NA	TRBJ2-1	NA	CASRSGTKYNEQFF	TGTGCCAGCAGATCCGGGACAAAGTACAATGAGCAGTTCTTC
TRBV4-2	NA	TRBJ1-1	TRBD1	CASSPGTGSTEAFF	TGTGCCAGCAGCCCTGGGACAGGGTCAACTGAAGCTTTCTTT
TRBV4-3	NA	TRBJ2-1	NA	CASSQEQGMGHNEQFF	TGCGCCAGCAGCCAGGAACAGGGAATGGGACATAATGAGCAGTTCTTC
TRBV25-1	NA	TRBJ2-7	NA	CATLAEESYEQYF	TGTGCCACCCTAGCCGAAGAATCCTACGAGCAGTACTTC
TRBV30	NA	TRBJ1-3	NA	CAWGYYLDSGNTIYF	TGTGCCTGGGGTTACTATTTGGACTCTGGAAACACCATATATTTT
TRBV7-7	NA	TRBJ2-1	TRBD1	CASSVEPNNRGRHYRDNEQFF	TGTGCCAGCAGCGTAGAGCCTAACAACAGGGGACGGCACTACCGGGACAATGAGCAGTTCTTC
TRBV28	NA	TRBJ2-5	TRBD2	CASGGTSGSSTQYF	TGTGCTTCTGGGGGAACTAGCGGGAGTTCGACCCAGTACTTC
TRBV12-3/TRBV12-4	NA	TRBJ1-1	NA	CASSFGGGEAFF	TGTGCCAGCAGTTTCGGGGGTGGTGAAGCTTTCTTT
TRBV10-3	NA	TRBJ2-7	TRBD2	CAISESRLRREAGDYEQYF	TGTGCCATCAGTGAGTCGCGTCTACGGCGGGAGGCCGGGGACTACGAGCAGTACTTC
TRBV9	NA	TRBJ2-3	TRBD2	CASSVDTSGRGTQYF	TGTGCCAGCAGCGTAGACACTAGCGGGAGGGGTACGCAGTATTTT
TRBV10-3	once	TRBJ2-1	TRBD2	CAISDDLAGLYNEQFF	TGTGCCATCAGTGATGACCTAGCGGGGCTATACAATGAGCAGTTCTTC
TRBV27	NA	TRBJ1-6	NA	CASSPGQSSYNSPLHF	TGTGCCAGCAGTCCCGGACAGAGCTCCTATAATTCACCCCTCCACTTT
TRBV7-9	NA	TRBJ2-7	TRBD1	CASSSDTRGLEQYF	TGTGCCAGCAGCTCAGATACCAGGGGGCTCGAGCAGTACTTC
TRBV2	NA	TRBJ1-6	NA	CASSEVMVAGDSYNSPLHF	TGTGCCAGCAGTGAAGTGATGGTGGCAGGGGACTCCTATAATTCACCCCTCCACTTT
TRBV4-3	NA	TRBJ1-1	NA	CASSQEQGNTEAFF	TGCGCCAGCAGCCAAGAGCAGGGGAACACTGAAGCTTTCTTT
TRBV11-3	NA	TRBJ1-1	TRBD1	CASSRRGQGGTEAFF	TGTGCCAGCAGCCGCCGAGGACAGGGAGGCACTGAAGCTTTCTTT
TRBV14	NA	TRBJ2-7	TRBD1	CASSQGWTQGDEQYF	TGTGCCAGCAGCCAAGGATGGACCCAGGGGGACGAGCAGTACTTC
TRBV24-1	NA	TRBJ2-7	NA	CAKFSYAYSYEQYF	TGTGCCAAATTTTCATACGCTTACTCTTACGAGCAGTACTTC
TRBV5-1	NA	TRBJ2-1	TRBD2	CASSSSSGRAGEQFF	TGCGCCAGCAGCTCCTCTAGCGGGAGGGCGGGTGAGCAGTTCTTC
TRBV2	NA	TRBJ1-2	NA	CASSEEGMWEGEDYGYTF	TGTGCCAGCAGTGAAGAAGGGATGTGGGAGGGGGAAGACTATGGCTACACCTTC
TRBV10-3	NA	TRBJ1-5	NA	CAIGSRQGNQPQHF	TGTGCCATCGGTTCTCGTCAGGGGAATCAGCCCCAGCATTTT
TRBV10-3	few	TRBJ2-1	NA	CAISESSGVWNEQFF	TGTGCCATCAGTGAGTCATCGGGAGTGTGGAATGAGCAGTTCTTC
TRBV27	once	TRBJ1-1	NA	CASRRTGFNTEAFF	TGTGCCAGCAGACGCACAGGGTTTAACACTGAAGCTTTCTTT
TRBV12-3/TRBV12-4	NA	TRBJ2-3	TRBD1	CASNDRGGSQYF	TGTGCCAGCAATGACAGGGGGGGATCGCAGTATTTT
TRBV28	NA	TRBJ2-2	NA	CASRRRERTGELFF	TGTGCCAGCAGAAGGCGGGAACGCACCGGGGAGCTGTTTTTT
TRBV7-2	few	TRBJ1-5	NA	CASSLRSNQPQHF	TGTGCCAGCAGCTTACGGAGCAATCAGCCCCAGCATTTT
TRBV11-2	NA	TRBJ2-2	TRBD1	CASSSGTDFTGELFF	TGTGCCAGCAGCTCCGGGACAGACTTCACCGGGGAGCTGTTTTTT
TRBV4-1	NA	TRBJ1-4	NA	CASRRTEPNEKLFF	TGCGCCAGCAGAAGGACAGAGCCCAATGAAAAACTGTTTTTT
TRBV6-2/TRBV6-3	NA	TRBJ2-1	TRBD2	CASSWGSKGLADNEQFF	TGTGCCAGCAGTTGGGGTTCAAAGGGACTAGCGGACAATGAGCAGTTCTTC
TRBV9	NA	TRBJ2-7	NA	CASSAPGGYEQYF	TGTGCCAGCAGCGCGCCCGGCGGGTACGAGCAGTACTTC
TRBV21-1	NA	TRBJ2-1	NA	CASSAPILQFREQFF	TGTGCCAGCAGCGCCCCAATCCTCCAGTTTCGTGAGCAGTTCTTC
TRBV21-1	NA	TRBJ1-1	NA	CASSKERGTKNTEAFF	TGTGCCAGCAGCAAAGAAAGAGGGACAAAGAACACTGAAGCTTTCTTT
TRBV19	NA	TRBJ1-1	TRBD1	CASSITGERTEAFF	TGTGCCAGTAGTATTACAGGGGAACGCACTGAAGCTTTCTTT
TRBV29-1	NA	TRBJ2-1	TRBD2	CSVEGASGSNEQFF	TGCAGCGTTGAAGGGGCTAGCGGGAGCAATGAGCAGTTCTTC
TRBV6-6	NA	TRBJ2-7	NA	CASSYVALLYEQYF	TGTGCCAGCAGTTACGTTGCCCTACTCTACGAGCAGTACTTC
TRBV27	NA	TRBJ2-7	NA	CASSRVRGANFNEQYF	TGTGCCAGCAGTCGGGTTCGGGGGGCAAACTTCAACGAGCAGTACTTC
TRBV30	few	TRBJ2-7	TRBD2	CAWRGLQTSGRIHEQYF	TGTGCCTGGAGGGGTCTTCAGACTAGCGGGAGGATCCACGAGCAGTACTTC
TRBV3-1/TRBV3-2	NA	TRBJ2-5	TRBD2	CASSPRGLAGALKETQYF	TGTGCCAGCAGCCCACGGGGGTTAGCGGGGGCACTTAAGGAGACCCAGTACTTC
TRBV18	NA	TRBJ2-7	NA	CASSPPDSYEQYF	TGTGCCAGCTCACCACCGGACAGTTACGAGCAGTACTTC
TRBV6-5	NA	TRBJ2-7	TRBD1	CASSLQGAYEQYF	TGTGCCAGCAGCCTCCAGGGGGCCTACGAGCAGTACTTC
TRBV7-9	NA	TRBJ2-7	TRBD2	CAGLVGAGGEQYF	TGTGCCGGCCTCGTGGGGGCGGGAGGGGAGCAGTACTTC
TRBV5-6	NA	TRBJ2-1	TRBD1	CASSAGTGKFF	TGTGCCAGCAGCGCCGGGACAGGGAAGTTCTTC
TRBV24-1	NA	TRBJ1-2	TRBD1	CATSLTGTDGYTF	TGTGCCACCAGCCTCACAGGGACAGATGGCTACACCTTC
TRBV30	NA	TRBJ1-1	NA	CAWSEWGGTEAFF	TGTGCCTGGAGTGAATGGGGAGGGACTGAAGCTTTCTTT
TRBV9	NA	TRBJ1-1	NA	CASSGQVKNTEAFF	TGTGCCAGCAGCGGACAGGTCAAGAACACTGAAGCTTTCTTT
TRBV18	NA	TRBJ2-7	TRBD2	CASSNPGTSGYEQYF	TGTGCCAGCTCTAACCCCGGGACTAGCGGATACGAGCAGTACTTC
TRBV7-2	once	TRBJ1-2	NA	CASSSYLNYGYTF	TGTGCCAGCAGCTCCTACTTAAACTATGGCTACACCTTC
TRBV27	NA	TRBJ2-6	TRBD1	CASRAGGSGANVLTF	TGTGCCAGCAGAGCAGGGGGATCTGGGGCCAACGTCCTGACTTTC
TRBV7-9	once	TRBJ1-1	NA	CASSRNGASWGTEAFF	TGTGCCAGCAGTCGAAATGGGGCGTCCTGGGGCACTGAAGCTTTCTTT